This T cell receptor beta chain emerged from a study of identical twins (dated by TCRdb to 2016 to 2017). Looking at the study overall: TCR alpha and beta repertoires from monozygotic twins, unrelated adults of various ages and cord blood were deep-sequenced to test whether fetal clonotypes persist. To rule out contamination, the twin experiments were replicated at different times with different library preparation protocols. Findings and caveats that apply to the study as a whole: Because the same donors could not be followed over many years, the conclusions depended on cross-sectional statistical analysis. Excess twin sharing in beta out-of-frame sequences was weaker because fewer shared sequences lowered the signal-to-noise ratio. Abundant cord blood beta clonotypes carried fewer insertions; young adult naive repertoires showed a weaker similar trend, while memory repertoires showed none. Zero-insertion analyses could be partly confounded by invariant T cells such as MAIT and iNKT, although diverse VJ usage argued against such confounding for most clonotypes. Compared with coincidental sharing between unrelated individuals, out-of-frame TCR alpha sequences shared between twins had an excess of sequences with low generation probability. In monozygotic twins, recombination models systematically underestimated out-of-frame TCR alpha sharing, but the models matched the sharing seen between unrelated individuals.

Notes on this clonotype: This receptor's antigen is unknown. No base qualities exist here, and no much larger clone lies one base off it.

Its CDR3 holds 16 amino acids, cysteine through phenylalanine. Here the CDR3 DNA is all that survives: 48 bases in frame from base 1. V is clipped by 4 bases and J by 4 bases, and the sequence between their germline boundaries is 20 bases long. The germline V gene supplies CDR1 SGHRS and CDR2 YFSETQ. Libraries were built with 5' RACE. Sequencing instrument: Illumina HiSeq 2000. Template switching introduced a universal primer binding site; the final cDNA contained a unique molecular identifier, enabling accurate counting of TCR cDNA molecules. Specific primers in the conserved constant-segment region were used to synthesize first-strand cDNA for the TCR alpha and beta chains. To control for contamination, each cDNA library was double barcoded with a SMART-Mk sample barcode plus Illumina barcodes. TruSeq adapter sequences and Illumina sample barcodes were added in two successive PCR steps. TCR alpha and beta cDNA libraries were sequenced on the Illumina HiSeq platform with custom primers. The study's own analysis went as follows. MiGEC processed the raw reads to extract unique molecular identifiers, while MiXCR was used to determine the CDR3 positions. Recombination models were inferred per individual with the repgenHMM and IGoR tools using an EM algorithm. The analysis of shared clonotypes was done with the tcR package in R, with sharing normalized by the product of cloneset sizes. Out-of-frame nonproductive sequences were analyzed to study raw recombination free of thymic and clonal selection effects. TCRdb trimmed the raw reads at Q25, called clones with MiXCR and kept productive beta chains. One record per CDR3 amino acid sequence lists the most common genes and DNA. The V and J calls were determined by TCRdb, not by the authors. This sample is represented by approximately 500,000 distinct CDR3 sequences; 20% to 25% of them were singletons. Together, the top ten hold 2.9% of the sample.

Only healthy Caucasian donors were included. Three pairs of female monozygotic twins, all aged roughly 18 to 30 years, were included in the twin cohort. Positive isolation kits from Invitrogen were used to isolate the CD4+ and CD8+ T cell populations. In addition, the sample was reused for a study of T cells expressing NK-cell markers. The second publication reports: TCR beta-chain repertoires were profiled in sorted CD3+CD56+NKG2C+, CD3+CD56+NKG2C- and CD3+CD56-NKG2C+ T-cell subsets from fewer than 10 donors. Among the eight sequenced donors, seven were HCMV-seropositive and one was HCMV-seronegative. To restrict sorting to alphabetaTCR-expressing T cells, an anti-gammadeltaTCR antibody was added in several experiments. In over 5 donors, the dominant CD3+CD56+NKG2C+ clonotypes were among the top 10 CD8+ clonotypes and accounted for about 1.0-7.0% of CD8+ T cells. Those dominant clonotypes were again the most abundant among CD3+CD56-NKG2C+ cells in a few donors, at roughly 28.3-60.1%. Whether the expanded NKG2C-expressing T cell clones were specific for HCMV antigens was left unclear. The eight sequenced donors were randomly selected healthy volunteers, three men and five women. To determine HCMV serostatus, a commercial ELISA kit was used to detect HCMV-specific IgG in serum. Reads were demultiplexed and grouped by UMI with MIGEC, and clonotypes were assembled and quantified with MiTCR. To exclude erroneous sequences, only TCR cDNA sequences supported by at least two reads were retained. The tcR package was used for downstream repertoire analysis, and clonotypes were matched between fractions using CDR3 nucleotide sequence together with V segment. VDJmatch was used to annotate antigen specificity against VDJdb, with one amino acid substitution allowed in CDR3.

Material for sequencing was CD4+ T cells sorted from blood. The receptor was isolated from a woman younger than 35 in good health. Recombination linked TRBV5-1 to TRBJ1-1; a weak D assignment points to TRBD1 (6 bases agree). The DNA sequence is TGCGCCAGCAGCCTACGGGAAAACCAGGGGACCACTGAAGCTTTCTTT. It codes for CASSLRENQGTTEAFF. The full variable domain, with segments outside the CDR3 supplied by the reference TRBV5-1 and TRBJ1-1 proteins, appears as KAGVTQTPRYLIKTRGQQVTLSCSPISGHRSVSWYQQTPGQGLQFLFEYFSETQRNKGNFPGRFSGRQFSNSRSEMNVSTLELGDSALYLCASSLRENQGTTEAFFGQGTRLTVV.